This T cell receptor (beta chain) appears in the sequencing data of a study of blood T cell repertoires in COVID-19. Study overall: COVID-19 samples, acute and convalescent, were from the United States, Italy and Spain. PBMCs, B-cell-depleted T cells, or T cells provided the cDNA or gDNA that made up the material.

Authors' data handling: From reference gene primer amplification, estimates of nucleated cell counts were derived. Profiled with immunoSEQ multiplex PCR; TCRdb holds only in-frame clones, not every one. V and J calls and clone size come straight from that table; D and trimming were deduced from the DNA. The data hold fewer than 35,000 clones, with about 80% observed a single time. The clonotype originates from a man in his 70s with acute or convalescent COVID-19. Sequencing input: peripheral blood.

CDR3 DNA: TGTGCCAGCAGTCTGGCTTTCGGGAGCTCTGGAAACACCATATATTTT. Translation: CASSLAFGSSGNTIYF. This chain joins TRBV28 and TRBJ1-3; D remains ambiguous. Germline CDR1 is MDHEN and CDR2 is SYDVKM. The V end was cut by 5 bases, the J end by 0 bases, with 14 bases between. This CDR3 spans 16 amino acids.